This entry is about one T cell receptor (beta chain). This clonotype was seen at least ten times. Its antigen is still unknown. No much larger clone exists at a distance of one base, and base qualities are not known. This sample was included in a study of response to subunit inactivated influenza vaccine (dated by TCRdb to the late 2010s). Concerning the study at large: The study used deep quantitative T cell receptor repertoire profiling to track responses to a trivalent subunit inactivated influenza vaccine. General conclusions and limits of the study: It was suggested by the authors that each seasonal influenza vaccination may recruit only a limited number of new T cells.

The method behind the library was RT-PCR. Sequenced using an Illumina HiSeq 2500. The raw public reads went through TCRdb reprocessing: fastp at Q25, MiXCR clone calling, in-frame beta chains kept. Entries are consolidated by CDR3 protein sequence, retaining the most common genes and DNA. The sample table contains fewer than 200,000 distinct CDR3 sequences; only one count was recorded for roughly 8.7% of them. The top ten clonotypes cover roughly a tenth of the sample. V and J are truncated by 5 bases and 2 bases respectively, leaving an intervening sequence of 14 bases. The CDR3 covers 15 residues, taking in both the cysteine and the phenylalanine. The read is trimmed to its CDR3 DNA, 45 bases read in frame from base 1.

The sample was non-naive T cells sorted from PBMCs, taken on the day of vaccination. The cell subset or site label of this sample denotes: memory T cell fraction. Recombination joined TRBV12-3 or TRBV12-4 with TRBJ2-3; the D gene is unclear. The origin of this receptor is a man aged 45-60 years who received an inactivated influenza vaccine. Donor details come from another sample of the same person, matched by shared clones. The DNA sequence reads TGTGCCAGCAGTCCAGGACGGAGAACCACAGATACGCAGTATTTT. Protein translation: CASSPGRRTTDTQYF.